This T cell receptor beta chain was captured by sequencing in a study of cytomegalovirus exposure and HLA in healthy donors listed by TCRdb under 2017. With regard to the full study: An earlier analysis of some 500 of the donors reported 250 to 350 Gb of sequence data and roughly 100 million unique TCR beta sequences from around 200 million T cells. Around 330 gigabases of sequencing data and around 88 million unique TCR sequences made up an early release that covered approximately 620 HLA-typed donors. Among the roughly 400 genotyped donors, around 81% belonged to the genetic ancestry cluster associated with self-reported Caucasian donors. The study was designed to test whether signatures of past pathogen exposure could be identified by cataloging public T cell receptors. The study profiled the T cell repertoires of hundreds of subjects by immunosequencing and related them to cytomegalovirus serostatus. Besides the first cohort of roughly 700 subjects, a separate validation cohort made up of 120 different subjects was used. The study combined high-throughput TCR immunosequencing, statistical association of individual TCRs with disease status, and machine learning to predict cytomegalovirus infection status. To study patterns of TCR occurrence, a later analysis re-analyzed previously published TCR beta repertoires from several hundred donors and added high-resolution HLA genotyping. The later analysis used no new phenotypic data to find candidate immune exposures, relying instead on TCR beta sequences and their occurrence across donors. An earlier analysis of nearly 600 of the donors applied high-throughput TCR beta sequencing to assess whether each TCR beta V gene segment acted as functional or pseudogenic. Donor age, sex, ethnicity and CMV serostatus were collected together with the repertoire data. A later genetic analysis took genome-wide SNP genotypes for about 65% of the roughly 670 donors and used that subset as a discovery cohort. Every discovery cohort repertoire had been produced on one sequencing platform. Both class I and class II loci were covered by HLA typing, at four-digit resolution. Typing coverage varied by locus: roughly 620-640 donors for A, B, C, DRB1 and DQB1; approximately 500 for DQA1; nearly 610 for DPA1; roughly 470 for DPB1. Roughly five DR-DQ haplotypes were handled as single units for association and clustering because linkage in the cohort was strong. Among 300 to 500 genotyped donors of the cohort, an average of approximately 240,000 unique TCR beta nucleotide sequences was sequenced per donor, of which about 19% were non-productive.

The library was built by means of the immunoSEQ multiplex PCR assay. The multiplex PCR relied on a mix of 60 forward primers for TCR Vbeta segments and 13 reverse primers for TCR Jbeta segments. The CDR3 region of rearranged TCR beta genes was amplified from genomic DNA with a multiplex PCR assay. On the Illumina HiSeq System, the amplified TCR beta libraries were sequenced as 87-base-pair reads. Turning to the authors' computational methods: In a later analysis, some 80 million unique TCR beta chains were counted across the approximately 620 repertoires, and roughly 11 million of these chains were shared by at least two donors. To remove PCR and sequencing errors, raw reads were error-corrected and collapsed into unique sequences using a nearest-neighbor algorithm that merged closely related sequences. V, D and J gene segments were assigned by aligning CDR3 sequences to IMGT reference sequences. Each retained sequence needed at least a six-nucleotide match to both a V gene segment and a J gene segment. Rearrangements were classified as productive when the CDR3 lacked stop codons and remained in frame with V and J, and all other rearrangements were classified as non-productive. Following IMGT convention, CDR3 was defined as the stretch from the second conserved V-encoded cysteine up to the conserved J-encoded phenylalanine. Sequences without an unambiguous match to a single V gene segment were excluded from the earlier analysis of a few hundred of the donors. In an earlier analysis of more than 500 of the donors, a V segment was called functional when productive rearrangements were above 56.7%, and segregating when the standard deviation between donors exceeded 5%. A statistical classification framework was built to diagnose cytomegalovirus status from the catalog of TCR beta chain sequences. In a later analysis, TCR nucleotide sequences were compared against IMGT/GENE-DB human TR gene sequences so that V and J genes could be assigned. A later analysis assigned CDR3 sequences and most-parsimonious VDJ recombination scenarios with the TCRdist pipeline. In a later analysis, every TCR beta chain was defined by the combination of its CDR3 amino acid sequence and its V-gene family, and reads without a unique V-gene family were dropped. In a later analysis, 450 to 600 highly shared, low-generation-probability nucleotide sequences were removed to address suspected cross-contamination and a sequencing artifact. A later analysis calculated a clonal expansion index for each public chain from normalized within-repertoire ranks of inferred template counts. In a later analysis, generation probabilities were computed with a VDJ recombination model fitted to out-of-frame rearrangements, and the resulting probabilities were checked against IGoR. In a later analysis, TCR-TCR, TCR-HLA and TCR-CMV co-occurrence was scored with hypergeometric tests, and a repertoire-size bias correction was applied to TCR pairs. To estimate false discovery rates, a later analysis permuted the HLA or CMV assignments 20 times. In a later analysis, co-occurring TCRs were grouped using DBSCAN, and TCRdist sequence similarity was added for clustering within HLA-allele-positive subsets. Repertoires with fewer than 30,000 or more than 120,000 public chains, plus five repertoires with anomalous nucleotide sharing, were excluded from co-occurrence clustering. TCRdb's version of the immuneACCESS table is confined to in-frame rearrangements and falls short of the full clone set. An unresolved V gene accounts for under half of the shortfall where checked; the remainder is of unknown origin. The DNA gave D and trimming, while V, J and clone size come from that table. The sample table contains 150,000 to 200,000 clones; only one count was recorded for about three quarters of them. 4.5% to 5% of the sample is held by the ten biggest clonotypes.

What the work shows at the level of the full study, not this receptor alone: The 87-base-pair reads could not distinguish some IMGT-functional V segments, including TRBV6-2 and TRBV6-3, so those segments were excluded. The presence/absence analyses assumed that sequencing depth was roughly uniform across donors, and that assumption may not be true. A cluster of highly shared sequence variants was judged likely to be a technical artifact of the sequencing pipeline. In a later genetic analysis, a missense DCLRE1C variant was associated with V-gene and J-gene trimming of TCR beta chains, and the association was replicated in an independent cohort. For the cohort, immune exposure information was limited to CMV serostatus. At a false discovery rate of 0.05, a later analysis linked 16,951 TCR beta sequences to specific HLA alleles. A further reported finding was that TCR beta sequences accurately predicted the HLA-A and HLA-B alleles for most subjects in the first cohort. In a later analysis, several top co-occurrence clusters were reported to appear linked to parvovirus B19, influenza, CMV and Epstein-Barr virus. Across donors, most TCR sequences were observed very rarely, whereas some public TCRs were present in many individuals. The earlier analysis of approximately 560 of the donors excluded approximately 17 rarely observed V segments, including chromosome 9 orphons, because counts were too low. It was suggested by the authors that the approach could potentially be generalized to other disease states and immunological phenotypes. In both the original and validation cohorts, the classifier was reported to diagnose cytomegalovirus status with high specificity and sensitivity. Only TCR beta chains were sequenced in this cohort, and the absence of alpha or paired-chain data limited detectable features. In an earlier analysis of some 540 of the donors, most TCR beta V segments appeared in productive rearrangements about 87% or about 30% of the time, broadly matching IMGT annotations. A few of the identified cytomegalovirus-associated TCR beta chains were confirmed in vitro to be specific for cytomegalovirus antigens. Because HLA typing was missing for some donors at each locus, association tests included only the typed subset. A later analysis found that TCR association rates varied across HLA loci, with DRB1 alleles showing the most associated TCRs and HLA-C alleles the fewest. In the study, roughly 160 TCR beta chains were listed as associated with cytomegalovirus. A later genetic analysis reported fewer N-insertions in productive TCRs among donors in an Asian-associated ancestry cluster than the roughly 720-donor mean. Linkage disequilibrium might explain the correlated functional status among segregating V segments, but an unknown experimental factor could not be excluded. When HLA alleles, especially DR and DQ, strongly co-occurred, TCR associations were difficult to assign to individual alleles. In a later analysis, HLA-associated TCR beta chains showed more clonal expansion and lower generation probabilities than non-associated chains that were equally common. According to a later analysis, most CMV-associated TCR beta chains appeared to be HLA-restricted, and the HLA associations seemed to be driven largely by CMV exposure.

There are a few counts of this clone. It lacks a known antigen. Within one base of it there is no much larger clone, and no base qualities were kept. The germline V gene encodes CDR1 MNHEY and CDR2 SMNVEV (reference sequence). V is cut back by 6 bases and J by 7 bases, with 6 bases in the junction unmatched. The CDR3 goes from the cysteine to the phenylalanine over 14 residues. The CDR3 DNA has 42 bases and is translated from base 1. The cohort comprised around 700 healthy bone marrow donors. At the time of sampling, every cohort member was nominally healthy, though immune exposures that went unrecorded were likely present. The donor tested CMV seropositive, placing the donor among the roughly 300 seropositive members of the cohort. A peripheral blood sample was provided by each donor, and peripheral blood mononuclear cells were used for TCR beta sequencing. Genomic DNA extraction from the blood cell samples was performed with the Qiagen DNeasy Blood Extraction Kit.

Rearrangement joined TRBV27 to TRBJ1-6; 7 central nucleotides agree with TRBD1. The TCR was taken from a man younger than 35 in good health and CMV-seropositive. The sample comprised PBMCs. The CDR3 reads CASRPQGENSPLHF. The sequenced DNA is TGTGCCAGCAGACCTCAGGGGGAGAATTCACCCCTCCACTTT.